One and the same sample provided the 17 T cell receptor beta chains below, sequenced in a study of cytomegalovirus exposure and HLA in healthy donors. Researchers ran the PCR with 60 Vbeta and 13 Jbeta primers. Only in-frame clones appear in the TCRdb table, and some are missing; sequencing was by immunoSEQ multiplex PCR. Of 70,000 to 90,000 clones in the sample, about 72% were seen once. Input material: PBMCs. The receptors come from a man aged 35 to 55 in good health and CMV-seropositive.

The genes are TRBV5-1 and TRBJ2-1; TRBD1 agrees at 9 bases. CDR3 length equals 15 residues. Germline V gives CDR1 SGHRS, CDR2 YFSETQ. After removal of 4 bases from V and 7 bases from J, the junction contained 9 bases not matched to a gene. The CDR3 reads CASSRTGGNWNEQFF. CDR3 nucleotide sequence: TGCGCCAGCAGCCGTACAGGGGGCAATTGGAATGAGCAGTTCTTC.

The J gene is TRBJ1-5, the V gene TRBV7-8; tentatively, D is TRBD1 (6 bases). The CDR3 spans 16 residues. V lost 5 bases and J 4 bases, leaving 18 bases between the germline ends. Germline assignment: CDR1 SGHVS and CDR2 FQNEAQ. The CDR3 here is CASSQTRRTVNQPQHF. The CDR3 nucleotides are TGTGCCAGCAGCCAAACCCGGAGGACAGTAAATCAGCCCCAGCATTTT.

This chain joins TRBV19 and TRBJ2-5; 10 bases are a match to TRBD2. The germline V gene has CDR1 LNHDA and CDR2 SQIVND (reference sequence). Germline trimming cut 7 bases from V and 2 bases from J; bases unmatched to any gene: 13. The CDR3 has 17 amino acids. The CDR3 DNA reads TGTGCCAGTACCGATGTGGCTAGCGGGGGTACTCAAGAGACCCAGTACTTC. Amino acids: CASTDVASGGTQETQYF.

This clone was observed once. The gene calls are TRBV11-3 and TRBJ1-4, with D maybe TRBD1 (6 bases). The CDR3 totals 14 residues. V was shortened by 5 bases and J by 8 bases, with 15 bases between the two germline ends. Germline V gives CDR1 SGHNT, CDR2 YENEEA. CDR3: CASSQFEGDEKLFF. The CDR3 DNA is TGTGCCAGCAGCCAATTTGAGGGGGACGAAAAACTGTTTTTT.

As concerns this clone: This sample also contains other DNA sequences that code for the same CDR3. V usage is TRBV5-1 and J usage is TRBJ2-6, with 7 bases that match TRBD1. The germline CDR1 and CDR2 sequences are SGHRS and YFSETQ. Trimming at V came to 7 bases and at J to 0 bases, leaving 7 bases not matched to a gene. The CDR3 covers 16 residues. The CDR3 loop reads CASDPQGTSGANVLTF. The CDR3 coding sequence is TGCGCCAGCGACCCACAGGGGACCTCTGGGGCCAACGTCCTGACTTTC.

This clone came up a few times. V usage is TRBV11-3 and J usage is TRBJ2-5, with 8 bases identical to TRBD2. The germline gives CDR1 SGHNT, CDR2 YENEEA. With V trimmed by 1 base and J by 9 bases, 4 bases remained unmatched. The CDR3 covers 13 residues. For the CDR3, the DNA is TGTGCCAGCAGCTTAGCGCCCGGGGGGGCCCAGTACTTC. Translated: CASSLAPGGAQYF.

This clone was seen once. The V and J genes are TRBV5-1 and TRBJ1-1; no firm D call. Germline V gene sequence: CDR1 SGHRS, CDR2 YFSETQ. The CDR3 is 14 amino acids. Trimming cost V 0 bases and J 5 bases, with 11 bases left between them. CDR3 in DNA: TGCGCCAGCAGCTTGGATTCGAGAGAAACTGAAGCTTTCTTT. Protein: CASSLDSRETEAFF.

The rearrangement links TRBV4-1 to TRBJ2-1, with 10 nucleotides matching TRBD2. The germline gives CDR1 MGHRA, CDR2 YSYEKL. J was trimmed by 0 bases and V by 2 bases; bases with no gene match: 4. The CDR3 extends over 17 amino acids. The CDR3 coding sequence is TGCGCCAGCAGCCAAAATCAGCGGGGGGGCTCCTACAATGAGCAGTTCTTC. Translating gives CASSQNQRGGSYNEQFF.

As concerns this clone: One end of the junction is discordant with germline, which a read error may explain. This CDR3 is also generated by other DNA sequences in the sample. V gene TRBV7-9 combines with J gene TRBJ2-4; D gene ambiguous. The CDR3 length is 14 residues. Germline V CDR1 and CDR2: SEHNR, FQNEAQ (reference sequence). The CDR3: CASSSTIAKNIQYF. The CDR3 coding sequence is TGTGCCAGTAGCTCGACAATAGCCAAAAACATTCAGTACTTC.

The CDR3: CASSLVATSNTGELFF. CDR3 DNA: TGTGCCAGCAGCTTAGTTGCCACTTCGAACACCGGGGAGCTGTTTTTT. The J gene is TRBJ2-2, the V gene TRBV7-2; no reliable D call. The CDR3 spans 16 residues. Germline lookup yields CDR1 SGHTA and CDR2 FQGNSA. V was pared by 1 base and J by 0 bases, with 9 bases between.

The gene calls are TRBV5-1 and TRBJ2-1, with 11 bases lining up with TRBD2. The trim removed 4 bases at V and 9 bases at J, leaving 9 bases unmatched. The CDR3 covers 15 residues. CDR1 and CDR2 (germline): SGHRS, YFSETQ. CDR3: CASSPTSGGGSEQFF. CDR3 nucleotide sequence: TGCGCCAGCAGCCCCACTAGCGGGGGCGGGAGTGAGCAGTTCTTC.

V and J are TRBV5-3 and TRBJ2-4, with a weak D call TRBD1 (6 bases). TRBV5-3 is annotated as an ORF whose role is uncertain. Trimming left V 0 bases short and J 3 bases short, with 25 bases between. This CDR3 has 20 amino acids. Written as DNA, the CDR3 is TGTGCCAGAAGCTTGGGCGTGCGGCAGGGGTTTTGTCGGGACAAAAACATTCAGTACTTC. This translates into CARSLGVRQGFCRDKNIQYF.

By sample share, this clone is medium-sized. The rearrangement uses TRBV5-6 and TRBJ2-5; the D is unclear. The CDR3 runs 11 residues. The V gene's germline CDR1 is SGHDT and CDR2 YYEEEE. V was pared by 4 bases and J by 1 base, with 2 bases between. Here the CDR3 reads CASSLQETQYF. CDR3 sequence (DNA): TGTGCCAGCAGCCTCCAAGAGACCCAGTACTTC. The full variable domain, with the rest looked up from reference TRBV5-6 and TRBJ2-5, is DAGVTQSPTHLIKTRGQQVTLRCSPKSGHDTVSWYQQALGQGPQFIFQYYEEEERQRGNFPDRFSGHQFPNYSSELNVNALLLGDSALYLCASSLQETQYFGPGTRLLVL.

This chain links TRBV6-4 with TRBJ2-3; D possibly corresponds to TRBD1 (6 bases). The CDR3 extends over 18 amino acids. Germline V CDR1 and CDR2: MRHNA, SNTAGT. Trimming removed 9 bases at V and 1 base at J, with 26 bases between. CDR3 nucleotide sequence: TGTGCCAGACGACAGATTCCCGGGACAAAAAGGTGCACAGATACGCAGTATTTT. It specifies CARRQIPGTKRCTDTQYF.

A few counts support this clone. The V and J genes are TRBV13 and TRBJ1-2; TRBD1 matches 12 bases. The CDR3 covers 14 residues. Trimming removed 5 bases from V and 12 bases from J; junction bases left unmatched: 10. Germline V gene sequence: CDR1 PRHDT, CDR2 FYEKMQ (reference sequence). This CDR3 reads CASSTGTGGLVDTF. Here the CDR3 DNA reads TGTGCCAGCAGCACCGGGACAGGGGGCCTAGTGGACACCTTC. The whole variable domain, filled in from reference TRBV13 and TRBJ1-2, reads AAGVIQSPRHLIKEKRETATLKCYPIPRHDTVYWYQQGPGQDPQFLISFYEKMQSDKGSIPDRFSAQQFSDYHSELNMSSLELGDSALYFCASSTGTGGLVDTFGSGTRLTVV.

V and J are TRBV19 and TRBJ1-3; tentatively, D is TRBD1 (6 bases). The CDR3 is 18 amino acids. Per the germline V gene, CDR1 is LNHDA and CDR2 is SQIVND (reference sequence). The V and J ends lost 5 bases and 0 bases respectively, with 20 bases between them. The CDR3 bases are TGTGCCAGTAGTCCATCCATCACGGGACACTTCTCTGGAAACACCATATATTTT. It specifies CASSPSITGHFSGNTIYF.

The CDR3 spells CASSLRRSEAFF. The CDR3 coding sequence is TGTGCCAGCAGTCTCCGCCGGTCTGAAGCTTTCTTT. The V call is TRBV28, the J call TRBJ1-1, with D hard to call. The germline gives CDR1 MDHEN, CDR2 SYDVKM. This CDR3 comprises 12 residues. V lost 5 bases, J lost 6 bases, and 10 bases lay in between.